The 23 T cell receptor beta chains in this list originate from one sample, sequenced in a study of human T cells and chemical hapten exposure. Time point in this sample: patch test 1, 2 weeks after DPC sensitization. This sample's treatment: therapeutic diphenylcyclopropenone sensitization with weekly scalp DPC. TCRdb reanalysed the RACE reads using MiXCR and keeps one entry per CDR3 protein. The sample shows about 120,000 distinct CDR3 sequences, 12% to 15% of them seen only once. The sample consisted of whole blood, taken in connection with sensitization to the hapten diphenylcyclopropenone (DPC). The receptors originated from a man younger than 35 with alopecia areata. Some clones in this sample may be carry-over from other donors' samples.

A few counts support this clonotype. This chain joins TRBV7-2 and TRBJ2-7; possibly TRBD2 for D (7 bases). Germline CDR1 SGHTA, CDR2 FQGNSA. CDR3 length equals 17 residues. The V gene lost 1 base and the J gene lost 3 bases, with 19 bases spanning the gap. CDR3 protein: CASSLDSPTRGHYEQYF. The CDR3 region has the DNA TGTGCCAGCAGCTTAGATTCCCCCACGCGGGGGCACTACGAGCAGTACTTC.

This clonotype was seen a handful of times. The chain is built from TRBV7-2 and TRBJ2-3; D not certain. With 8 bases removed from V and 3 bases from J, the gap between germline ends came to 9 bases. The CDR3 is 12 residues long. The germline gives CDR1 SGHTA, CDR2 FQGNSA. The CDR3 region has the DNA TGTGCCAGCCAGGCCTTGACAGATACGCAGTATTTT. Protein sequence: CASQALTDTQYF.

This chain links TRBV7-2 with TRBJ1-1; no clear D. CDR1 is SGHTA and CDR2 is FQGNSA in the germline V gene. CDR3 length: 11 residues. V shed 5 bases and J shed 8 bases, with 9 bases lying between them. The CDR3 coding sequence is TGTGCCAGCAGCCCCCTTCCGGAAGCTTTCTTT. Its protein product is CASSPLPEAFF.

The V and J genes are TRBV6-2 or TRBV6-3 and TRBJ2-7; D is unclear. In germline, CDR1 is MNHEY, CDR2 SVGEGT. This CDR3 has 13 residues. V lost 6 bases and J 2 bases, leaving 11 bases between the germline ends. The CDR3 DNA reads as TGTGCCAGCAGACTTCGTCAACCCTACGAGCAGTACTTC. The encoded protein is CASRLRQPYEQYF.

In its sample, this clonotype was seen once. The CDR3 sequence: CATHGGLETQYF. The CDR3 coding sequence is TGTGCCACCCATGGGGGACTGGAGACCCAGTACTTC. The chain has TRBV6-1 and TRBJ2-5; D might be TRBD2 (6 bases). Germline CDR1 reads MNHNS; CDR2 reads SASEGT. The CDR3 has 12 amino acids. V lost 10 bases to trimming and J lost 5 bases, with 14 bases between them.

This clonotype has a count of ten or more. This chain joins TRBV20-1 and TRBJ2-5; TRBD2 agrees at 10 bases. This CDR3 has 16 amino acids. The V and J ends lost 7 bases and 2 bases, in that order; junction bases with no gene match: 13. Germline CDR1 is DFQATT and CDR2 is SNEGSKA (reference sequence). CDR3 DNA sequence: TGCAGTGTAAAGGGTAGCGGGGGGTCTGTTCAAGAGACCCAGTACTTC. It codes for CSVKGSGGSVQETQYF.

The CDR3 DNA reads as TGTGCCAGCAGCTTAGTCGACGGCGATAATTCACCCCTCCACTTT. As protein: CASSLVDGDNSPLHF. The V gene is TRBV7-9, the J gene TRBJ1-6; D is ambiguous. V gave up 1 base and J gave up 5 bases, with 9 bases separating them. Germline V gene data show CDR1 as SEHNR and CDR2 as FQNEAQ (reference sequence). The CDR3 has 15 residues.

This clonotype was found a few times. The rearrangement uses TRBV20-1 and TRBJ2-5; TRBD1 matches at 9 bases. V lost 5 bases, J lost 2 bases, and 3 bases stayed unmatched. The CDR3 spans 13 residues. Germline loops: CDR1 DFQATT, CDR2 SNEGSKA (reference sequence). The CDR3 DNA reads as TGCAGTGCTTCTGGGACAGGGCAAGAGACCCAGTACTTC. It encodes CSASGTGQETQYF.

The chain uses TRBV11-2 and TRBJ2-7; the match to TRBD1 covers 9 bases. V dropped 3 bases and J dropped 3; count of bases not matched to a gene: 3. Germline V gives CDR1 SGHAT, CDR2 FQNNGV. The CDR3 is 14 residues long. CDR3 bases: TGTGCCAGCAGCTTGGGACAGGGATTCTACGAGCAGTACTTC. This encodes CASSLGQGFYEQYF. The full variable domain, rest sourced from reference TRBV11-2 and TRBJ2-7, is EAGVAQSPRYKIIEKRQSVAFWCNPISGHATLYWYQQILGQGPKLLIQFQNNGVVDDSQLPKDRFSAERLKGVDSTLKIQPAKLEDSAVYLCASSLGQGFYEQYFGPGTRLTVT.

This clonotype occurred a few times. The chain joins TRBV6-5 to TRBJ1-2, with 8 bases identical to TRBD1. CDR1 and CDR2 from the germline V gene are MNHEY and SVGAGI. The J segment lost 4 bases and the V segment lost 5 bases, leaving 3 bases of the junction unmatched. CDR3 length: 13 residues. The CDR3 nucleotides read TGTGCCAGCAGTCGGGACAGGAGCTATGGCTACACCTTC. Translated: CASSRDRSYGYTF.

Many counts were recorded for this clonotype. The gene calls are TRBV18 and TRBJ1-5; D is perhaps TRBD1 (6 bases). Germline V CDR1 and CDR2: KGHSH, LQKENI. The CDR3 loop spans 15 amino acids. Trimming cost V 5 bases and J 5 bases, with 16 bases left between them. CDR3 amino acids: CASSGRRTDDQPQHF. CDR3 nucleotides: TGTGCCAGCTCAGGAAGACGGACAGACGATCAGCCCCAGCATTTT.

The sample holds a few counts of this clonotype. The chain uses TRBV28 and TRBJ1-5, with D hard to call. The CDR3 has 14 amino acids. The V end lost 2 bases, the J end lost 0 bases, and 5 bases lay between the germline ends. The germline CDR1 and CDR2 sequences are MDHEN and SYDVKM. Here the CDR3 reads CASSLRVSNQPQHF. The CDR3, as DNA: TGTGCCAGCAGTTTACGGGTTAGCAATCAGCCCCAGCATTTT.

The chain combines TRBV28 with TRBJ2-1, with a tentative D call TRBD2 (5 bases). This CDR3 has 14 residues. With 6 bases removed from V and 2 bases from J, the gap between germline ends came to 11 bases. Per the germline V gene, CDR1 is MDHEN and CDR2 is SYDVKM. The CDR3 spells CASSLALTYNEQFF. As DNA, the CDR3 is TGTGCCAGCAGCCTAGCTTTGACCTACAATGAGCAGTTCTTC.

The chain combines TRBV15 with TRBJ1-2; D unresolved. This CDR3 contains 14 residues. Trimming removed 6 bases at V and 3 bases at J, with 14 bases between. From germline, CDR1 is LNHNV and CDR2 YYDKDF (reference sequence). The CDR3 region is CATRPESEHYGYTF. Here the CDR3 DNA reads TGTGCCACCAGGCCAGAAAGTGAACACTATGGCTACACCTTC.

The rearrangement links TRBV5-1 to TRBJ2-3, with 14 bases lining up with TRBD2. This CDR3 comprises 15 residues. From germline, CDR1 is SGHRS and CDR2 YFSETQ. V dropped 4 bases and J dropped 5; count of bases not matched to a gene: 3. CDR3 DNA sequence: TGCGCCAGCAGCGGGACTAGCGGGGGTTTAGATACGCAGTATTTT. It translates to CASSGTSGGLDTQYF.

This clonotype was detected a few times. The rearrangement joins TRBV9 to TRBJ1-2, with 7 bases fitting TRBD1. The CDR3 is 15 amino acids. CDR1 is SGDLS, CDR2 YYNGEE, per germline. After removal of 3 bases from V and 5 bases from J, the junction contained 10 bases not matched to a gene. CDR3 region: CASSANRDSSYGYTF. The DNA for the CDR3 is TGTGCCAGCAGCGCTAACAGGGACAGCTCTTATGGCTACACCTTC. The variable domain in full, completed from reference TRBV9 and TRBJ1-2, reads DSGVTQTPKHLITATGQRVTLRCSPRSGDLSVYWYQQSLDQGLQFLIQYYNGEERAKGNILERFSAQQFPDLHSELNLSSLELGDSALYFCASSANRDSSYGYTFGSGTRLTVV.

The chain has TRBV3-1 and TRBJ2-7; TRBD1 is a possible D gene (6 bases). The V end lost 1 base, the J end lost 3 bases, and 13 bases lay between the germline ends. Per the germline V gene, CDR1 is LGHDT and CDR2 is YNNKEL (reference sequence). The CDR3 is 15 amino acids. The DNA of the CDR3 is TGTGCCAGCAGCCAAGCTGGGACACCGGACTACGAGCAGTACTTC. Translated: CASSQAGTPDYEQYF.

The chain combines TRBV3-1 with TRBJ2-4; 7 bases are a match to TRBD1. Germline CDR1 is LGHDT and CDR2 is YNNKEL (reference sequence). The trim removed 0 bases at V and 3 bases at J, leaving 5 bases unmatched. This CDR3 spans 16 amino acids. CDR3 nucleotides: TGTGCCAGCAGCCAAGATCGCTGGACAGGCAAAAACATTCAGTACTTC. This codes for CASSQDRWTGKNIQYF.

Of note for this clonotype: Mismatch with germline at one junction end may stem from a read error. The genes are TRBV14 and TRBJ1-6; TRBD1 agrees at 7 bases. CDR1 and CDR2 from the germline V gene are SGHDN and FVKESK. The CDR3 totals 13 residues. The CDR3: CASSLDGTDPHHF. The CDR3 coding sequence is TGTGCCAGCAGCCTGGATGGGACAGATCCCCACCACTTT.

The genes are TRBV9 and TRBJ2-1; 10 bases align to TRBD2. The germline V gene encodes CDR1 SGDLS and CDR2 YYNGEE. Trimming cost V 0 bases and J 6 bases; bases outside gene matches: 3. The CDR3 sequence is 15 residues long. CDR3 in DNA: TGTGCCAGCAGCGTAGTGGCTAGCGGGGGCAATGAGCAGTTCTTC. It encodes CASSVVASGGNEQFF. Drawing the rest from reference TRBV9 and TRBJ2-1, the complete variable domain is DSGVTQTPKHLITATGQRVTLRCSPRSGDLSVYWYQQSLDQGLQFLIQYYNGEERAKGNILERFSAQQFPDLHSELNLSSLELGDSALYFCASSVVASGGNEQFFGPGTRLTVL.

The J gene is TRBJ1-2, the V gene TRBV7-2, with D possibly TRBD1 on 6 matching bases. CDR1 and CDR2 from the germline V gene are SGHTA and FQGNSA. Trimming took off 3 bases at V and 2 bases at J, with 10 bases between the two ends. The CDR3 loop spans 14 amino acids. The CDR3 region has the DNA TGTGCCAGCAGCTTGACGGGGGCCAACTATGGCTACACCTTC. Amino acid sequence: CASSLTGANYGYTF.

This chain joins TRBV5-1 and TRBJ2-1; unclear D gene. The V gene's germline CDR1 is SGHRS and CDR2 YFSETQ. The CDR3 runs 11 residues. V lost 2 bases to trimming and J lost 9 bases, with 6 bases between them. Here the CDR3 DNA reads TGCGCCAGCAGCTTCGGCGGTGAGCAGTTCTTC. It encodes CASSFGGEQFF.

The chain joins TRBV6-2 or TRBV6-3 to TRBJ2-7; D is possibly TRBD2 (5 bases). This CDR3 has 13 residues. V was cut by 2 bases and J by 5 bases, with 10 bases left in between. Germline CDR1 is MNHEY and CDR2 is SVGEGT. In nucleotides, the CDR3 is TGTGCCAGCAGTTACCCGAGGGATGACGAGCAGTACTTC. Protein sequence: CASSYPRDDEQYF.